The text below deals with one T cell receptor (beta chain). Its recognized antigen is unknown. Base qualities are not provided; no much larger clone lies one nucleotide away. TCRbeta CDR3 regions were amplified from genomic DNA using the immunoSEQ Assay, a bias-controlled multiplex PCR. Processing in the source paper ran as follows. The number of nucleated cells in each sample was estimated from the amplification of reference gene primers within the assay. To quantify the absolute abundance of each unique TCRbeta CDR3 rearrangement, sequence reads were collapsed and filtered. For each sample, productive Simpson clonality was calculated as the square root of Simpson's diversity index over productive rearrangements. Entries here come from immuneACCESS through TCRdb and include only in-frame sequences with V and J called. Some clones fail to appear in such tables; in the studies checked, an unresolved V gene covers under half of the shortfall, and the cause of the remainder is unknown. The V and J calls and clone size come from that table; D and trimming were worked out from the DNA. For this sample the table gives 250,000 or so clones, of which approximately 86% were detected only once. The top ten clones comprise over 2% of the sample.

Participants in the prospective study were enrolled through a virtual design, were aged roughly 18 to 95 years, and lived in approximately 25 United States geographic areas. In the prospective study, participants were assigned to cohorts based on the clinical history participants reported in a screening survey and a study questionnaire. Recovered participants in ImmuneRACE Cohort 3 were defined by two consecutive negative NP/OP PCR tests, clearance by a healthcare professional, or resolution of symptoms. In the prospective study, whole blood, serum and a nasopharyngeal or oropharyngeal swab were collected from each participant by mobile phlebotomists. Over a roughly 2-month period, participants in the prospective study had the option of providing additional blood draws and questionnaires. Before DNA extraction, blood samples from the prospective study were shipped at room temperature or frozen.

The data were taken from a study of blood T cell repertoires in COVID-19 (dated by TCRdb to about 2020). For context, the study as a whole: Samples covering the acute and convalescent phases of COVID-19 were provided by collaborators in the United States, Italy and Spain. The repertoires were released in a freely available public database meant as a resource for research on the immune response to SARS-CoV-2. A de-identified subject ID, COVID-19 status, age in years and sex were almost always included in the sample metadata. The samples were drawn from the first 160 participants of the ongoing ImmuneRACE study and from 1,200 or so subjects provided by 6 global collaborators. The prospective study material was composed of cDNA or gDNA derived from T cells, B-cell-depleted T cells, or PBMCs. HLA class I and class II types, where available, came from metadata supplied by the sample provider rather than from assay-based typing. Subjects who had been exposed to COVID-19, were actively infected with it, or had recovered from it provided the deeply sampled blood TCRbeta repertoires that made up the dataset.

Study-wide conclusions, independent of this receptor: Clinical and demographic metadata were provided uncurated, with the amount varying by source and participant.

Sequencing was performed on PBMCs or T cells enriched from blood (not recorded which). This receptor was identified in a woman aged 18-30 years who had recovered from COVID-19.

The CDR3 reads as follows: CATSRAKSGEYEQYF. The DNA sequence follows: TGTGCCACCAGCAGAGCTAAATCGGGAGAGTACGAGCAGTACTTC. The rearranged segments are TRBV15 and TRBJ2-7; TRBD2 might be the D gene, on 6 matching bases. The CDR3 starts with the cysteine, ends with the phenylalanine, and has 15 residues. The sequence is cut down to CDR3 DNA, 45 bases in frame from base 1. The germline ends are 14 bases apart after V is trimmed by 1 base and J by 4 bases. The CDR1 and CDR2 encoded by the germline V gene (reference sequence) are LNHNV and YYDKDF. Reference TRBV15 and TRBJ2-7 genes cover what lies past the CDR3, so the full variable domain is DAMVIQNPRYQVTQFGKPVTLSCSQTLNHNVMYWYQQKSSQAPKLLFHYYDKDFNNEADTPDNFQSRRPNTSFCFLDIRSPGLGDTAMYLCATSRAKSGEYEQYFGPGTRLTVT.